One and the same sample provided the 27 T cell receptor beta chains below, sequenced in a study of blood T cell repertoires in COVID-19 (dated by TCRdb to 2018 to 2020). Library preparation was by the immunoSEQ multiplex PCR assay. TCRdb took this table from immuneACCESS and kept in-frame rearrangements with V and J called. Such tables lack part of the clones; where checked against another copy, unresolved V genes explain under half of the gap, and the rest is unexplained. The sample records a few hundred thousand clones, 86% of which are singletons. About 10% of the sample is held by the ten biggest clonotypes. Sequencing was carried out using PBMCs or T cells enriched from blood (not recorded which). The receptors here all came from a woman aged 18-29 years who had recovered from COVID-19.

V usage is TRBV4-1 and J usage is TRBJ1-2, with 8 bases aligning to TRBD1. This CDR3 has 15 amino acids. Germline CDR1 and CDR2: MGHRA and YSYEKL. Trimming removed 2 bases from V and 7 bases from J; junction bases left unmatched: 9. CDR3 sequence: CASSQLLQGGGGYTF. In nucleotides, the CDR3 is TGCGCCAGCAGCCAACTACTACAGGGGGGAGGTGGCTACACCTTC.

This clone was observed a single time. This CDR3 is also generated by other DNA sequences in the sample. V usage is TRBV27 and J usage is TRBJ2-1; perhaps TRBD2 as D (5 bases). The V gene's germline CDR1 is MNHEY and CDR2 SMNVEV (reference sequence). The CDR3 totals 12 residues. V gave up 7 bases and J gave up 6 bases, with 10 bases separating them. CDR3 nucleotide sequence: TGTGCCAGCAAGAGGAGGAGCAATGAGCAGTTCTTC. As protein: CASKRRSNEQFF.

This clone has a single count. The gene calls are TRBV9 and TRBJ2-3; D not resolved. V gave up 2 bases and J gave up 2 bases, with 6 bases separating them. The CDR3 is 13 amino acids. CDR1 and CDR2 (germline): SGDLS, YYNGEE. CDR3 sequence: CASSVGFTDTQYF. Here the CDR3 DNA reads TGTGCCAGCAGCGTTGGCTTCACAGATACGCAGTATTTT.

The chain is built from TRBV30 and TRBJ1-5, with a weak D call TRBD1 (6 bases). Per germline, CDR1 GTSNPN and CDR2 SVGIG (reference sequence). The V gene lost 3 bases and the J gene lost 4 bases, with 19 bases spanning the gap. The CDR3 is 16 residues long. CDR3 amino acids: CAWSAGTSFGNQPQHF. CDR3 coding DNA: TGTGCCTGGAGCGCCGGGACATCGTTTGGTAATCAGCCCCAGCATTTT. Filled out from reference TRBV30 and TRBJ1-5, the complete variable domain reads SQTIHQWPATLVQPVGSPLSLECTVEGTSNPNLYWYRQAAGRGLQLLFYSVGIGQISSEVPQNLSASRPQDRQFILSSKKLLLSDSGFYLCAWSAGTSFGNQPQHFGDGTRLSIL.

CDR3 DNA: TGTGCCAGCAGCCGGGACAGCAATAATTCACCCCTCCACTTT. Translation gives CASSRDSNNSPLHF. The chain employs TRBV7-9 and TRBJ1-6; 7 positions agree with TRBD1. CDR1 is SEHNR, CDR2 FQNEAQ, per germline (reference sequence). Trimming took 5 bases from V and 5 from J; bases not matched to a gene: 3. The CDR3 is made up of 14 amino acids.

This sequence joins TRBV19 and TRBJ1-5; D is ambiguous. The CDR3 sequence is 11 residues long. Germline values: CDR1 LNHDA, CDR2 SQIVND (reference sequence). V was cut by 2 bases and J by 15 bases, with 11 bases left in between. The CDR3 sequence: CASSITGKRHF. The CDR3 DNA sequence: TGTGCCAGTAGTATAACCGGTAAGAGGCATTTT.

The chain recombines TRBV2 with TRBJ1-4; perhaps TRBD1 as D (6 bases). The CDR3 loop spans 12 amino acids. Germline CDR1 SNHLY, CDR2 FYNNEI. V dropped 7 bases and J dropped 8 bases, with 11 bases sitting between them. CDR3 protein: CASTDRLEKLFF. The DNA of the CDR3 is TGTGCCAGCACGGACAGACTCGAAAAACTGTTTTTT.

V usage is TRBV2 and J usage is TRBJ2-1; tentative D call: TRBD1 (6 bases). V was cut by 5 bases and J by 5 bases, with 16 bases left in between. Germline V gene sequence: CDR1 SNHLY, CDR2 FYNNEI. The length of the CDR3 is 15 residues. The CDR3 region has the DNA TGTGCCAGCAGTAGCCGGGACACCTTTGACAATGAGCAGTTCTTC. This sequence encodes CASSSRDTFDNEQFF.

This sequence joins TRBV28 and TRBJ1-2; a weak D match, TRBD1 (5 bases). The germline gives CDR1 MDHEN, CDR2 SYDVKM. Trimming stripped 4 bases from V and 4 bases from J, with 16 bases between. The CDR3 sequence is 15 residues long. The CDR3 coding sequence is TGTGCCAGCAGTTCCCCCGGGCAGGGAAGCTATGGCTACACCTTC. Its protein is CASSSPGQGSYGYTF.

The chain combines TRBV28 with TRBJ2-2; 9 bases map to TRBD1. CDR1 and CDR2 (germline): MDHEN, SYDVKM. The CDR3 extends over 15 amino acids. The V segment lost 5 bases and the J segment 4 bases; nucleotides outside the gene matches: 5. CDR3 region: CASSTGGEITGELFF. For the CDR3, the DNA is TGTGCCAGCAGTACAGGGGGCGAAATCACCGGGGAGCTGTTTTTT.

This clone was counted once. The rearrangement links TRBV10-1 to TRBJ1-1; 7 nucleotides match TRBD1. The germline CDR1 and CDR2 sequences are WNHNN and SYGVQD (reference sequence). Germline trimming cut 6 bases from V and 4 bases from J; bases unmatched to any gene: 11. The CDR3 consists of 15 residues. Here the CDR3 reads CASSPSDRDGTEAFF. Written as DNA, the CDR3 is TGCGCCAGCAGCCCCTCAGACAGGGATGGCACTGAAGCTTTCTTT.

This chain joins TRBV11-2 and TRBJ2-7, with D possibly being TRBD1 (6 bases). The CDR3 sequence is 12 residues long. CDR1 and CDR2 (germline): SGHAT, FQNNGV. V was shortened by 5 bases and J by 3 bases, with 8 bases between the two germline ends. The chain's CDR3 is CASSPDSYEQYF. CDR3 nucleotide sequence: TGTGCCAGCAGCCCGGACAGCTACGAGCAGTACTTC.

The chain combines TRBV7-9 with TRBJ1-1, with D possibly TRBD1 on 5 matching bases. The germline CDR1 and CDR2 sequences are SEHNR and FQNEAQ (reference sequence). V was shortened by 4 bases and J by 12 bases, with 15 bases between the two germline ends. The CDR3 totals 12 residues. CDR3 in DNA: TGTGCCAGCAGCTCCCGGGGGGGGATCACTTTCTTT. Translating it yields CASSSRGGITFF.

V is TRBV27 and J is TRBJ1-3; no clear D. The CDR3 runs to 14 residues. Trimming shortened V by 6 bases and J by 4 bases, and 13 bases separated the two germline ends. Per the germline V gene, CDR1 is MNHEY and CDR2 is SMNVEV (reference sequence). CDR3 bases: TGTGCCAGCAGCCAACCGGGAAGAGGAAACACCATATATTTT. It specifies CASSQPGRGNTIYF.

The V and J genes are TRBV6-5 and TRBJ1-4; no clear D. V lost 8 bases and J lost 8, with 21 bases in between. The CDR3 is 15 amino acids. Germline V lookup: CDR1 MNHEY, CDR2 SVGAGI. CDR3: CASRESAYPGEKLFF. DNA for the CDR3: TGTGCCAGCCGAGAGTCAGCCTACCCGGGGGAAAAACTGTTTTTT.

V usage is TRBV3-1 (or the pseudogene TRBV3-2) and J usage is TRBJ2-5; TRBD2 matches at 14 bases. Germline loops: CDR1 LGHDT, CDR2 YNNKEL (reference sequence). Losses at the gene ends were 2 bases for V and 13 bases for J; bases not matched to a gene: 3. CDR3 size: 13 residues. CDR3: CASSQKGLAGVYF. As DNA, the CDR3 is TGTGCCAGCAGCCAAAAGGGACTAGCGGGGGTGTACTTC.

J is TRBJ2-7 and V is TRBV27; D is perhaps TRBD1 (6 bases). V lost 6 bases and J lost 3, with 18 bases in between. CDR3 length equals 15 residues. Germline CDR1 and CDR2: MNHEY and SMNVEV (reference sequence). For the CDR3, the DNA is TGTGCCAGCAGGTCAAAGCAGGACAGATTCTACGAGCAGTACTTC. It codes for CASRSKQDRFYEQYF.

The J gene is TRBJ1-6, the V gene TRBV25-1, with 7 bases matching TRBD1. The J segment lost 5 bases and the V segment lost 6 bases, leaving 1 base of the junction unmatched. CDR1 and CDR2 from the germline V gene are MGHDK and SYGVNS. The CDR3 contains 13 residues. The CDR3 DNA is TGTGCCAGCAGAGGGACAGATAATTCACCCCTCCACTTT. Translation: CASRGTDNSPLHF.

The rearrangement uses TRBV5-8 and TRBJ1-1; D remains unclear. The V and J ends lost 0 bases and 1 base respectively, with 7 bases between them. CDR3 length equals 14 residues. From germline, CDR1 is SGHTS and CDR2 YDEGEE. The CDR3 spells CASSLGQENTEAFF. Written as DNA, the CDR3 is TGTGCCAGCAGCTTGGGGCAGGAGAACACTGAAGCTTTCTTT.

This chain links TRBV7-8 with TRBJ2-7; D remains unclear. The germline gives CDR1 SGHVS, CDR2 FQNEAQ. This CDR3 has 13 residues. The ends were cut back, 2 bases at V and 1 base at J, with 6 bases in the middle. CDR3 loop: CASSLSKSYEQYF. The CDR3 DNA reads TGTGCCAGCAGCTTATCTAAATCCTACGAGCAGTACTTC.

By frequency in the sample, this clone is medium-sized. The chain carries TRBV15 and TRBJ1-4; 8 nucleotides agree with TRBD1. Losses at the gene ends were 0 bases for V and 7 bases for J; bases not matched to a gene: 4. The CDR3 has 15 residues. Looked up from germline, CDR1 is LNHNV and CDR2 is YYDKDF (reference sequence). Written as DNA, the CDR3 is TGTGCCACCAGCAGAGAGGGGACAGGCGGTGAAAAACTGTTTTTT. Encoded protein: CATSREGTGGEKLFF.

This rearrangement joins TRBV3-1 (or the pseudogene TRBV3-2) to TRBJ1-2, with D uncertain. Germline CDR1 LGHDT, CDR2 YNNKEL (reference sequence). Trimming left V 0 bases short and J 4 bases short, with 9 bases between. The CDR3 is made up of 14 amino acids. The CDR3 sequence: CASSQDGGPYGYTF. The CDR3 nucleotides read TGTGCCAGCAGCCAAGATGGAGGCCCCTATGGCTACACCTTC.

The V and J genes are TRBV19 and TRBJ1-5; the match to TRBD1 covers 10 bases. Germline assignment: CDR1 LNHDA and CDR2 SQIVND (reference sequence). V was pared by 8 bases and J by 6 bases, with 4 bases of the junction left unmatched. This CDR3 is built from 13 residues. CDR3 coding DNA: TGTGCCAGTCACGACAGGGGGCTTCAGCCCCAGCATTTT. This codes for CASHDRGLQPQHF. Full variable domain (missing parts from reference TRBV19 and TRBJ1-5): DGGITQSPKYLFRKEGQNVTLSCEQNLNHDAMYWYRQDPGQGLRLIYYSQIVNDFQKGDIAEGYSVSREKKESFPLTVTSAQKNPTAFYLCASHDRGLQPQHFGDGTRLSIL.

This chain connects TRBV3-1 (or the pseudogene TRBV3-2) to TRBJ2-7, with TRBD1 as a possible D gene (5 bases). CDR1 is LGHDT and CDR2 is YNNKEL in the germline V gene (reference sequence). V was shortened by 0 bases and J by 4 bases, with 13 bases between the two germline ends. The CDR3 length is 15 residues. The CDR3 loop is CASSQDLAGRYEQYF. CDR3 DNA sequence: TGTGCCAGCAGCCAAGATCTGGCAGGGCGGTACGAGCAGTACTTC.

This clone was recorded only once. The CDR3: CASSDGTRVLNEQFF. The CDR3 DNA follows: TGTGCCAGCAGCGACGGGACTAGGGTTTTAAATGAGCAGTTCTTC. The chain carries TRBV7-9 and TRBJ2-1; 8 bases fit TRBD2. Trimming removed 5 bases from V and 7 bases from J; junction bases left unmatched: 10. Germline CDR1 and CDR2: SEHNR and FQNEAQ (reference sequence). The CDR3 spans 15 residues.

The chain carries TRBV15 and TRBJ2-7; 9 positions match TRBD1. Germline V lookup: CDR1 LNHNV, CDR2 YYDKDF (reference sequence). This CDR3 spans 14 amino acids. V was clipped by 5 bases and J by 2 bases; unmatched bases: 4. DNA for the CDR3: TGTGCCACCAGCTCCCGGGACAGGGCCTACGAGCAGTACTTC. Translated, it gives CATSSRDRAYEQYF.

This clone has more than one count but fewer than ten. The chain couples TRBV28 to TRBJ1-2; TRBD1 agrees at 7 bases. The germline V gene encodes CDR1 MDHEN and CDR2 SYDVKM. The CDR3 length is 13 residues. After removal of 6 bases from V and 4 bases from J, the junction contained 5 bases not matched to a gene. Here the CDR3 DNA reads TGTGCCAGCAGCCCAGGGGGTGGCTATGGCTACACCTTC. Translating gives CASSPGGGYGYTF.